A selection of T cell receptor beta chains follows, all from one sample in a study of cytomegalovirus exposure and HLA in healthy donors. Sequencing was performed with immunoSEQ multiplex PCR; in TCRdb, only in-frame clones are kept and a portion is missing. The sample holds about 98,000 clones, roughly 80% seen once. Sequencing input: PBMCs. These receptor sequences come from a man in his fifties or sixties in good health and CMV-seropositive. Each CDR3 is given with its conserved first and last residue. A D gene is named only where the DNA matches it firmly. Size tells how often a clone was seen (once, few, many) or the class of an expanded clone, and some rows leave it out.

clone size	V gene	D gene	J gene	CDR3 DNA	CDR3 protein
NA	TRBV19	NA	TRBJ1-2	TGTGCCAGTAGTCATCGGCTACAGGTCCCCTCGAACTATGGCTACACCTTC	CASSHRLQVPSNYGYTF
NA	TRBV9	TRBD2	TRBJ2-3	TGTGCCAGCAGCGTAGACCCTAGCGGGACACTCACAGATACGCAGTATTTT	CASSVDPSGTLTDTQYF
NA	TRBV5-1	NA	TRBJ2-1	TGCGCCAGCAGCTTAGGGCTAGCCGCGGATGAGCAGTTCTTC	CASSLGLAADEQFF
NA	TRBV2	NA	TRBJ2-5	TGTGCCAGCAGTGCTACTAACCAAGAGACCCAGTACTTC	CASSATNQETQYF
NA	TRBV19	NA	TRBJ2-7	TGTGCCAGTACCGCGACGCTGGGAGGCGTGGAGCAGTACTTC	CASTATLGGVEQYF
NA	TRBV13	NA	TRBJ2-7	TGTGCCAGCAGCTCCCCCGATCGGGGCGAGCAGTACTTC	CASSSPDRGEQYF
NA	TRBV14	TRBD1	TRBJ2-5	TGTGCCAGCAGCCATAGGACAGGCAGTGAGACCCAGTACTTC	CASSHRTGSETQYF
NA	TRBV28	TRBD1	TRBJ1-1	TGTGCCAGCAGTTCTCGGACAGGACGACATGAAGCTTTCTTT	CASSSRTGRHEAFF
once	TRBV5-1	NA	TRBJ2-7	TGCGCCAGCAGCCCTGGGGCCTCCTACGAGCAGTACTTC	CASSPGASYEQYF
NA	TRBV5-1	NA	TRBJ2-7	TGCGCCAGCAGCTTGGACAGGGCTAACTCCTACGAGCGGTACTTC	CASSLDRANSYERYF
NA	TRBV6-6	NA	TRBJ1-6	TGTGCCAGCAGACAACCGGGACTTTCACCCCTCCACTTT	CASRQPGLSPLHF
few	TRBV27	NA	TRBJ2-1	TGTGCCAGCAGTCCCCTGGGGGGGCGAAACAATGAGCAGTTCTTC	CASSPLGGRNNEQFF
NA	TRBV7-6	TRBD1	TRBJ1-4	TGTGCCAGCAGCTTAGGAGGGGGCGGAAAACTGTTTTTT	CASSLGGGGKLFF
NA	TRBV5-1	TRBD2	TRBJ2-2	TGCGCCAGCAGCCAGGTGGGGACTAGCAACACCGGGGAGCTGTTTTTT	CASSQVGTSNTGELFF
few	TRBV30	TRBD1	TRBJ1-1	TGTGCCTGGAGTTCGACAGGGGGTTTTACTGAAGCTTTCTTT	CAWSSTGGFTEAFF
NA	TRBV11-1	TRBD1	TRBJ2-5	TGTGCCAGCAACGACAGGGGTTCGCAGACCCAGTACTTC	CASNDRGSQTQYF
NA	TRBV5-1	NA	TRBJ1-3	TGCGCCAGCAGCTTGGGGCCGGGCGGGGGAAACACCATATATTTT	CASSLGPGGGNTIYF
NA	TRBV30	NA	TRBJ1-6	TGTGCCTGGAGTGCCCCAGGGGACTCACCCCTCCACTTT	CAWSAPGDSPLHF